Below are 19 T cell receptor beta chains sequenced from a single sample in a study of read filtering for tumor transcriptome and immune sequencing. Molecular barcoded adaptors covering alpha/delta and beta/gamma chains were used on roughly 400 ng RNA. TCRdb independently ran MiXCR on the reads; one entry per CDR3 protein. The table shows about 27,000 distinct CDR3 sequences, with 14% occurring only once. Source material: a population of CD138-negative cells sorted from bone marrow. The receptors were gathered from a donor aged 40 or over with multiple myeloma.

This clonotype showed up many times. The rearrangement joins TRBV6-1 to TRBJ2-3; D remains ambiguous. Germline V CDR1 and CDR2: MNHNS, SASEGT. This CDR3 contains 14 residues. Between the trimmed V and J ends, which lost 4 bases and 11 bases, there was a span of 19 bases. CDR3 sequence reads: CASSAAFMERQQYF. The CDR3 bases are TGTGCCAGCAGTGCCGCCTTTATGGAGAGGCAGCAGTATTTT.

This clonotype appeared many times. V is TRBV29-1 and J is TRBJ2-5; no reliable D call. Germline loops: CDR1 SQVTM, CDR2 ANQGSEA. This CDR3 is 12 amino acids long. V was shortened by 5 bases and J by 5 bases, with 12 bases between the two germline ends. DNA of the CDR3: TGCAGCGTTAATCCCCCGCAGGAGACCCAGTACTTC. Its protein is CSVNPPQETQYF.

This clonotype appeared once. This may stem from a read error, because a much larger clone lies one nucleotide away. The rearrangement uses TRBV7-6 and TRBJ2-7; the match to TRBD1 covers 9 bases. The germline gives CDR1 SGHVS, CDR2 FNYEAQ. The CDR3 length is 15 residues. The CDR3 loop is CASSPQGAAPYELYF. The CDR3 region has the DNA TGTGCCAGCAGCCCACAGGGGGCTGCGCCTTACGAGCTGTACTTC.

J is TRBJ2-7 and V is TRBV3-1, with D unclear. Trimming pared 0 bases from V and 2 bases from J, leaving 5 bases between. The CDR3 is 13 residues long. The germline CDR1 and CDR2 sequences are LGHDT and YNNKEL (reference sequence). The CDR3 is CASSQEGTYEQYF. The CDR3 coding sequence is TGTGCCAGCAGCCAAGAAGGGACCTACGAGCAGTACTTC.

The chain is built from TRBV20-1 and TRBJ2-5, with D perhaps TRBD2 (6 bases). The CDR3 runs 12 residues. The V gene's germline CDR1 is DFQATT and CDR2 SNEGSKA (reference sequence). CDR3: CSQDYRGETQYF. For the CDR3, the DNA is TGCAGCCAGGACTACCGGGGAGAGACCCAGTACTTC.

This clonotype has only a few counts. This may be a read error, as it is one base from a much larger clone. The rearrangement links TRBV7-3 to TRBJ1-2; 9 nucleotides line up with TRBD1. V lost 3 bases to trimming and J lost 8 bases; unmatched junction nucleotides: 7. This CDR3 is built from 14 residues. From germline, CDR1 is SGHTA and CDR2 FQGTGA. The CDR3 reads CASSLGDRGYGYTF. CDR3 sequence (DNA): TGTGCCAGCAGCTTGGGCGACAGGGGGTACGGCTACACCTTC.

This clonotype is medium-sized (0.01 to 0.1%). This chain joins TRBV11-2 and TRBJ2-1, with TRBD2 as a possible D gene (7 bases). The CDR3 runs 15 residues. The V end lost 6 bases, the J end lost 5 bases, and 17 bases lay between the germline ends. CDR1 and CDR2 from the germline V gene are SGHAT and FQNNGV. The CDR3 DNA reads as TGTGCCAGCAGACCGCTCGGAGGGGGGGACAATGAGCAGTTCTTC. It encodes CASRPLGGGDNEQFF.

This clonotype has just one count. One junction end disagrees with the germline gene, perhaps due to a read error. CDR3 bases: TGTGCCTCGCAAAGGGTGGACAACTACTACAAGGAGCAGTTCTTC. Amino acids: CASQRVDNYYKEQFF. The rearrangement uses TRBV10-3 and TRBJ2-1, with a weak D call TRBD1 (5 bases). The CDR3 totals 15 residues. CDR1 and CDR2 from the germline V gene are ENHRY and SYGVKD.

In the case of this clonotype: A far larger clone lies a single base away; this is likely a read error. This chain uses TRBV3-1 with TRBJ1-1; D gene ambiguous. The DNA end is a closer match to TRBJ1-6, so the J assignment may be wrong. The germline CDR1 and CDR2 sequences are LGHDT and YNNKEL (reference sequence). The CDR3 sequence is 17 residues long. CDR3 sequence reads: CASSSSPPLGKNSLLHF. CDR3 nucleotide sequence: TGTGCCAGCAGCTCATCCCCTCCCTTGGGGAAGAATTCACTCCTCCACTTT.

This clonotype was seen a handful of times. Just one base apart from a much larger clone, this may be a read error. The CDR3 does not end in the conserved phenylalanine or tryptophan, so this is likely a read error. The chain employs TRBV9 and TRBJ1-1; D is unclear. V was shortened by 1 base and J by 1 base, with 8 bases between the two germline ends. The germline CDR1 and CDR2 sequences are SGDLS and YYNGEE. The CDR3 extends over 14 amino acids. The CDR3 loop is CASSVKSANTEAFL. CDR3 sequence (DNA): TGTGCCAGCAGCGTAAAAAGTGCGAACACTGAAGCTTTCCTT.

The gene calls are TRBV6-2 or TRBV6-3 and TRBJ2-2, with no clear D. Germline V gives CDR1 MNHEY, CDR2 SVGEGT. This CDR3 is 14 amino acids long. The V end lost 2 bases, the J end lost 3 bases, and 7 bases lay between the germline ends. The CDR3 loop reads CASSYVEYTGELFF. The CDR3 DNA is TGTGCCAGCAGTTACGTCGAATACACCGGGGAGCTGTTTTTT.

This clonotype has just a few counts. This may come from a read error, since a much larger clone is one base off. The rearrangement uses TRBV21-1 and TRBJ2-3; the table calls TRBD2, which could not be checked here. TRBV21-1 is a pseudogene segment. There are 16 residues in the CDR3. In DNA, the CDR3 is TGTGCCGGCAGCAAAAGGGAGCGGGAGGCCCGGGATACGCAGTATTTT. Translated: CAGSKREREARDTQYF.

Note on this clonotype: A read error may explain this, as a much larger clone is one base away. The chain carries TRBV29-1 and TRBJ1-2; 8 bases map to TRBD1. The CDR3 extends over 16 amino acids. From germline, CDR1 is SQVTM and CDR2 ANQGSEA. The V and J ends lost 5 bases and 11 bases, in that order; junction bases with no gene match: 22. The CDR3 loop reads CSVILKRQGTLPIYTF. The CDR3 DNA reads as TGCAGCGTTATATTGAAGAGACAGGGGACCCTTCCCATTTACACCTTC. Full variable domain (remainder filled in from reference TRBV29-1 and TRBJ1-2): SAVISQKPSRDICQRGTSLTIQCQVDSQVTMMFWYRQQPGQSLTLIATANQGSEATYESGFVIDKFPISRPNLTFSTLTVSNMSPEDSSIYLCSVILKRQGTLPIYTFGSGTRLTVV.

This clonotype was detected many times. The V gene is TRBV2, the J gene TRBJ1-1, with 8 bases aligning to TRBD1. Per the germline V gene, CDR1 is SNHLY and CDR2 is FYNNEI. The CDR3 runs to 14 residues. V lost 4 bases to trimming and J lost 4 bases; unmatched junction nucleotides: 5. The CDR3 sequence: CASSGQGAVTEAFF. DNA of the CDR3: TGTGCCAGCAGTGGCCAGGGGGCTGTCACTGAAGCTTTCTTT. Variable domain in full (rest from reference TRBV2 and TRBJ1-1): EPEVTQTPSHQVTQMGQEVILRCVPISNHLYFYWYRQILGQKVEFLVSFYNNEISEKSEIFDDQFSVERPDGSNFTLKIRSTKLEDSAMYFCASSGQGAVTEAFFGQGTRLTVV.

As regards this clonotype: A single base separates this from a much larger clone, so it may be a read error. CDR3 in amino acids: CASSEGPEQVTQYF. The CDR3 bases are TGTGCCAGCAGTGAAGGTCCAGAACAAGTGACCCAGTACTTC. The rearrangement links TRBV6-1 to TRBJ2-5, with no clear D. The CDR3 has 14 amino acids. Germline loops: CDR1 MNHNS, CDR2 SASEGT.

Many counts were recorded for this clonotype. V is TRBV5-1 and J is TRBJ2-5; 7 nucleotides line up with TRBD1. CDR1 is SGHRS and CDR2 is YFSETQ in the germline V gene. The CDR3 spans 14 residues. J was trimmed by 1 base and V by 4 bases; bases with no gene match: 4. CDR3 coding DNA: TGCGCCAGCAGCCCTCGGGACAGCCAAGAGACCCAGTACTTC. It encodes CASSPRDSQETQYF.

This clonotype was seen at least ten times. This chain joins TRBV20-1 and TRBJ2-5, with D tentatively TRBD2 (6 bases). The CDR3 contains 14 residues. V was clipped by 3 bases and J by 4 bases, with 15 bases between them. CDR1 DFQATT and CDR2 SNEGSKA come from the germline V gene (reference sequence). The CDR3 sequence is CSARPWAGIETQYF. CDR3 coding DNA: TGCAGTGCTAGGCCTTGGGCGGGAATAGAGACCCAGTACTTC.

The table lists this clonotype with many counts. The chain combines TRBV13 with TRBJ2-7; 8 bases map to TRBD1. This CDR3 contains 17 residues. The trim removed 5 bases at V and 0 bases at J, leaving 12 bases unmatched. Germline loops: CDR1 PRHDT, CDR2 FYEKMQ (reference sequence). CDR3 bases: TGTGCCAGCAGCCCGAACCCTGGACAGGGACCCTCCTACGAGCAGTACTTC. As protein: CASSPNPGQGPSYEQYF.

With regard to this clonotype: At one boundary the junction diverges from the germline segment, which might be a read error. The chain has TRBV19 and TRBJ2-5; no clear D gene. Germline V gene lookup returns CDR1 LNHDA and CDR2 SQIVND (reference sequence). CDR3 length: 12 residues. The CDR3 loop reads CASSDPQETQHF. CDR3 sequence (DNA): TGCGCCAGTAGTGACCCTCAAGAGACCCAGCACTTC.